This T cell receptor (beta chain) was captured in a study of control samples from healthy donors and cancer patients. The CDR3 consists of 14 residues. The germline V gene has CDR1 SGHDN and CDR2 FVKESK. Trimming removed 1 base at V and 1 base at J, with 7 bases between. Sequencing used immunoSEQ multiplex PCR; TCRdb keeps in-frame clones, though not all of them. The sample carries about 130,000 clones, roughly 94% recorded once. The genes are TRBV14 and TRBJ1-1; tentative D call: TRBD1 (5 bases). The TCR was taken from a man aged 60 to 69 with colorectal cancer. The sample taken for sequencing was PBMCs. CDR3 region: CASSQVGGNTEAFF. CDR3 nucleotides: TGTGCCAGCAGCCAAGTTGGGGGGAACACTGAAGCTTTCTTT.